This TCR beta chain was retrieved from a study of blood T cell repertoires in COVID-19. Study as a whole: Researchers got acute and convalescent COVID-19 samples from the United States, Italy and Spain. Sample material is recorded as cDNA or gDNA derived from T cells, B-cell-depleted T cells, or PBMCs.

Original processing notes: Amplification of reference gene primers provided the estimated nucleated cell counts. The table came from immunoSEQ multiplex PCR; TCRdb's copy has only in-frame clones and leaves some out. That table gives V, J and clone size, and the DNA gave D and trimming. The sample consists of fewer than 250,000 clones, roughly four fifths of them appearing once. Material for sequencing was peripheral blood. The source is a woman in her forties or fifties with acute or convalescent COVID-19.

The CDR3 reads CASSLKGASYEQYF. The CDR3 DNA reads TGTGCCAGCAGCTTGAAAGGGGCTTCCTACGAGCAGTACTTC. This chain connects TRBV5-4 to TRBJ2-7, with a weak D call TRBD1 (5 bases). V lost 1 base to trimming and J lost 1 base, with 9 bases between them. Germline values: CDR1 SGHNT, CDR2 YYREEE (reference sequence). The CDR3 length is 14 residues.